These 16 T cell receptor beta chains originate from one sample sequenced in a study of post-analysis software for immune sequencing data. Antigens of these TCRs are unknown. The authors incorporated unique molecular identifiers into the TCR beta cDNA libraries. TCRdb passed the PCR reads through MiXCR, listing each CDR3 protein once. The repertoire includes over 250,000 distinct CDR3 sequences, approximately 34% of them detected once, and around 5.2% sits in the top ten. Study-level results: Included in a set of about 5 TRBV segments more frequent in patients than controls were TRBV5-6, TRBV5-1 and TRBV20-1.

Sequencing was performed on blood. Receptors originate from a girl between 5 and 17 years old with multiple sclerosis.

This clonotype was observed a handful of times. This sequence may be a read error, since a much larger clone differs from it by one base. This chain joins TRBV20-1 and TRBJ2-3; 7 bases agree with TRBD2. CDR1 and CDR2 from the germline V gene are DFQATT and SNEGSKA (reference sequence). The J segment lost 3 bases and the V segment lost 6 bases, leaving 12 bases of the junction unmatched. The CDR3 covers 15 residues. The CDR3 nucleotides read TGCAGTGCCGCCCCACTGCGGGGGAGGACAGATACGCAGTATTTT. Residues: CSAAPLRGRTDTQYF.

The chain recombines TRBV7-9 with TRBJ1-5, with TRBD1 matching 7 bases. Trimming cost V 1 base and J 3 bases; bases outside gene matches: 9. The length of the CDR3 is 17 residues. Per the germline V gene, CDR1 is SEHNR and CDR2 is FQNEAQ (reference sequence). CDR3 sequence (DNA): TGTGCCAGCAGCTTAGGTCGACCAGGGGGGTTCAATCAGCCCCAGCATTTT. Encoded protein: CASSLGRPGGFNQPQHF.

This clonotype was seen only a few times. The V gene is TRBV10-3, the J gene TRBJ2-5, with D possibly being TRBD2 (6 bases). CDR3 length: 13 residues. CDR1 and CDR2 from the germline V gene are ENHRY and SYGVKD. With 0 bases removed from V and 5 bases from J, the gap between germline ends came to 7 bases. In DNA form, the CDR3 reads TGTGCCATCAGTGAGTCGAGCGGGGAGACCCAGTACTTC. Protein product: CAISESSGETQYF.

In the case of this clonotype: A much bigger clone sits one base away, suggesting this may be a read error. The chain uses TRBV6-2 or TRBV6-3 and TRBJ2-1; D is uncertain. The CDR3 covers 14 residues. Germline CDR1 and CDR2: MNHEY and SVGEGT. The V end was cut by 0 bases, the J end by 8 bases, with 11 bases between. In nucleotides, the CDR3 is TGTGCCAGCAGTTACTCTAGTTTAGGTCATGAGCAGTTCTTC. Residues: CASSYSSLGHEQFF.

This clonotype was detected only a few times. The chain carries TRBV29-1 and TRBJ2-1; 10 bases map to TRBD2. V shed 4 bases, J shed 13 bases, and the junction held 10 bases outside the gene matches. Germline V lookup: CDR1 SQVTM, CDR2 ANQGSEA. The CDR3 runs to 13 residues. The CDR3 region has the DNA TGCAGCGTTGGCACTAGCGGGGCTGGGGGCCAGTTCTTC. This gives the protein CSVGTSGAGGQFF.

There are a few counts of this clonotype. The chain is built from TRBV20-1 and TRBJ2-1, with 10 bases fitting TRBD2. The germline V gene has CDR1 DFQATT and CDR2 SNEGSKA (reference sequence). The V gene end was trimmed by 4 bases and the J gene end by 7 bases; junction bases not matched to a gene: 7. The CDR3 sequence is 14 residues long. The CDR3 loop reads CSATGLAMSNEQFF. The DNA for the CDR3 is TGCAGTGCTACGGGACTAGCGATGTCGAATGAGCAGTTCTTC.

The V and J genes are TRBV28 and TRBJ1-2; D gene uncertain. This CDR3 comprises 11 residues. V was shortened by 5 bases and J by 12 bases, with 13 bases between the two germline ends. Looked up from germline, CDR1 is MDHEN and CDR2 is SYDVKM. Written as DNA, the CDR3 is TGTGCCAGCAGTGGAGCTCAGTCCCACACCTTC. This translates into CASSGAQSHTF.

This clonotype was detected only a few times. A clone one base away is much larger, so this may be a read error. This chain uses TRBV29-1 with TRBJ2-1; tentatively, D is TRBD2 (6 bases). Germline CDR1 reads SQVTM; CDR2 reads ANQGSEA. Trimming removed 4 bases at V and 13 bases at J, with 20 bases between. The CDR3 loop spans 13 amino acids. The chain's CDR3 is CSVGLVFMETQFF. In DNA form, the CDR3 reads TGCAGCGTTGGACTAGTTTTTATGGAGACCCAGTTCTTC.

As DNA, the CDR3 is TGTGCCAGCAGCGCGAGCCAGGGATACAGCGCCGGGGAGCTGTTTTTT. Its protein product is CASSASQGYSAGELFF. The chain carries TRBV9 and TRBJ2-2; D may be TRBD1 (5 bases). Germline V CDR1 and CDR2: SGDLS, YYNGEE. The CDR3 runs to 16 residues. Trimming took 3 bases from V and 6 from J, leaving 18 bases between them.

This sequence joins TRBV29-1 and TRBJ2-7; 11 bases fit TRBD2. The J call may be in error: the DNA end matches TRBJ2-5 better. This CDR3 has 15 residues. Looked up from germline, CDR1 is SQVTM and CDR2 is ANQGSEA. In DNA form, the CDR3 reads TGCAGCGTTCGAGGGACTAGCGGAAATGGGGAGACCCAGTACTTC. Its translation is CSVRGTSGNGETQYF.

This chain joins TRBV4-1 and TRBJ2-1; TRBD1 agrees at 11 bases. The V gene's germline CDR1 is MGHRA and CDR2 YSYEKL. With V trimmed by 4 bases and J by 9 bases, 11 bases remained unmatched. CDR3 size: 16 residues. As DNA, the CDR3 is TGCGCCAGCAGCCTGAAACCGGGACAGGGGGATGGTGAGCAGTTCTTC. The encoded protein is CASSLKPGQGDGEQFF.

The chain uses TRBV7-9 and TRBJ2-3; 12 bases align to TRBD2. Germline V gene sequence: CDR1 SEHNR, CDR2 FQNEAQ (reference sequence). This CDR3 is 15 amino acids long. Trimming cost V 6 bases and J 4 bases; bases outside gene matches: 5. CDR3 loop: CASSASGGGSDTQYF. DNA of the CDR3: TGTGCCAGCAGTGCTAGCGGGGGGGGGTCAGATACGCAGTATTTT.

For the CDR3, the DNA is TGTGCCAGCAGCCCCGGACAGACAAGCTCCTATAATTCACCCCTCCACTTT. Translating gives CASSPGQTSSYNSPLHF. The chain links TRBV5-5 to TRBJ1-6; D possibly corresponds to TRBD1 (6 bases). Germline V gene sequence: CDR1 SGHKS, CDR2 YYEKEE (reference sequence). The CDR3 has 17 residues. V lost 4 bases, J lost 0 bases, and 14 bases lay in between.

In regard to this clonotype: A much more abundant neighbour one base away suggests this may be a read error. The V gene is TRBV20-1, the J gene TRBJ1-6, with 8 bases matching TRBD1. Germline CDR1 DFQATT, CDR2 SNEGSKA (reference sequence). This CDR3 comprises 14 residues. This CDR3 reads CSARARQGNSPPHF. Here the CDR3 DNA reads TGCAGTGCTAGAGCTCGACAGGGGAATTCACCCCCCCACTTT.

CDR3 in DNA: TGTGCCAGCAGCTTTGACAGGGGGCGCATGTACGAGCAGTACTTC. It codes for CASSFDRGRMYEQYF. This chain joins TRBV7-2 and TRBJ2-5; 10 bases are shared with TRBD1. The J call is doubtful: the DNA matches TRBJ2-7 better. The germline V gene encodes CDR1 SGHTA and CDR2 FQGNSA. The CDR3 covers 15 residues.

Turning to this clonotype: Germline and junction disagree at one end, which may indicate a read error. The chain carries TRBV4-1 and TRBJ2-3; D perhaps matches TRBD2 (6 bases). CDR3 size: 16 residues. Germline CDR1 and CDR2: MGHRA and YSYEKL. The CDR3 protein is CASSQKLATSTGTQYF. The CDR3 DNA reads TGCGCCAGCAGCCAAAAACTAGCAACTAGCACAGGTACGCAGTATTTT.